The next 29 T cell receptor beta chains were all read from a single sample in a study of shared clonotypes between healthy human individuals. Generated by immunoSEQ multiplex PCR, the TCRdb table keeps only in-frame clones and is missing some. The sample includes some 2,500,000 clones, 80% to 95% seen only once; the top ten take 0.37%. The sequenced sample consisted of naive CD4+ T cells from PBMCs. The subset here: CD45RA+ positively selected. These receptors were obtained from a man younger than 35 in good health. Some clones in this sample may be carry-over from other donors' samples.

The V call is TRBV29-1, the J call TRBJ2-5, with a tentative D call TRBD1 (5 bases). The CDR3 is made up of 11 amino acids. Trimming stripped 5 bases from V and 5 bases from J, with 9 bases between. CDR1 is SQVTM and CDR2 is ANQGSEA in the germline V gene. Here the CDR3 reads CSVTAGETQYF. The CDR3 nucleotides read TGCAGCGTTACGGCAGGGGAGACCCAGTACTTC.

J is TRBJ1-2 and V is TRBV6-1; the match to TRBD1 covers 9 bases. V was clipped by 2 bases and J by 4 bases; unmatched bases: 5. CDR3 length equals 15 residues. Germline CDR1 MNHNS, CDR2 SASEGT. As DNA, the CDR3 is TGTGCCAGCAGTGAACCCACAGGGGGCCCCTATGGCTACACCTTC. Its translation is CASSEPTGGPYGYTF.

The chain recombines TRBV7-2 with TRBJ2-1; D possibly corresponds to TRBD2 (6 bases). V was pared by 5 bases and J by 15 bases, with 20 bases between. Germline V gives CDR1 SGHTA, CDR2 FQGNSA. This CDR3 region has 13 residues. CDR3 nucleotides: TGTGCCAGCAGCCTAAAGTCACTAGCACCAACGTTCTTC. Its protein product is CASSLKSLAPTFF.

The chain uses TRBV28 and TRBJ1-1, with D hard to call. V lost 2 bases, J lost 2 bases, and 12 bases lay in between. CDR1 is MDHEN and CDR2 is SYDVKM in the germline V gene. The CDR3 is made up of 15 amino acids. This chain's CDR3 is CASSLGGITNTEAFF. The CDR3 coding sequence is TGTGCCAGCAGTTTAGGAGGCATCACAAACACTGAAGCTTTCTTT.

The J gene is TRBJ2-1, the V gene TRBV7-2; D call uncertain. Trimming left V 4 bases short and J 6 bases short, with 10 bases between. Germline V gene data show CDR1 as SGHTA and CDR2 as FQGNSA. The CDR3 spans 13 residues. This chain's CDR3 is CASSSIIGNEQFF. CDR3 bases: TGTGCCAGCAGCTCGATTATTGGCAATGAGCAGTTCTTC.

The V and J genes are TRBV6-6 and TRBJ1-2; 10 positions match TRBD1. CDR1 is MNHNY, CDR2 SVGAGI, per germline (reference sequence). The CDR3 length is 14 residues. V lost 2 bases and J lost 8; bases outside the gene matches: 5. As DNA, the CDR3 is TGTGCCAGCAGTTACGACAGGGGGCGCGAAGGCTACACCTTC. Its translation: CASSYDRGREGYTF.

The chain combines TRBV10-3 with TRBJ2-5; TRBD2 agrees at 13 bases. The CDR3 is made up of 13 amino acids. Unmatched junction bases numbered 4, after V lost 11 bases and J lost 4 bases. Germline CDR1 ENHRY, CDR2 SYGVKD. The CDR3 DNA sequence: TGTGCCGTGGGACTAGCGGGAAGAGAGACCCAGTACTTC. Encoded protein: CAVGLAGRETQYF.

The chain couples TRBV7-6 to TRBJ2-7; the D gene is possibly TRBD1 (6 bases). The CDR3 totals 15 residues. Germline V gene data show CDR1 as SGHVS and CDR2 as FNYEAQ. V was trimmed by 1 base and J by 2 bases, leaving 12 bases between them. CDR3 DNA: TGTGCCAGCAGCTTAGTTCAAGGACAGCCCTACGAGCAGTACTTC. Its translation: CASSLVQGQPYEQYF.

The gene calls are TRBV7-9 and TRBJ1-1; TRBD1 aligns across 9 bases. Germline assignment: CDR1 SEHNR and CDR2 FQNEAQ (reference sequence). The CDR3 is 15 residues long. After removal of 4 bases from V and 0 bases from J, the junction contained 3 bases not matched to a gene. The CDR3 protein is CASSYRGRMNTEAFF. Here the CDR3 DNA reads TGTGCCAGCAGCTACAGGGGGCGAATGAACACTGAAGCTTTCTTT.

The genes are TRBV2 and TRBJ1-6; no firm D call. Trimming removed 6 bases from V and 8 bases from J, with 14 bases in between. The CDR3 runs 14 residues. Per the germline V gene, CDR1 is SNHLY and CDR2 is FYNNEI. The CDR3 DNA follows: TGTGCCAGCAGCCTCGGAGGTTACGATTCACCCCTCCACTTT. The encoded protein is CASSLGGYDSPLHF.

This chain joins TRBV7-8 and TRBJ2-1, with TRBD2 identical over 8 bases. The CDR3 is 18 residues long. CDR1 is SGHVS and CDR2 is FQNEAQ in the germline V gene. With V trimmed by 1 base and J by 5 bases, 13 bases remained unmatched. This CDR3 reads CASSLGRLLKLADNEQFF. CDR3 in DNA: TGTGCCAGCAGCTTAGGGAGGCTGTTAAAACTAGCGGACAATGAGCAGTTCTTC.

The chain has TRBV11-2 and TRBJ2-1; TRBD2 is a possible D gene (6 bases). The CDR3 length is 13 residues. Germline values: CDR1 SGHAT, CDR2 FQNNGV. V was shortened by 3 bases and J by 5 bases, with 8 bases between the two germline ends. The CDR3: CASSFIADNEQFF. CDR3 DNA sequence: TGTGCCAGCAGCTTCATAGCGGACAATGAGCAGTTCTTC.

In this sample, this clone turned up once. This rearrangement joins TRBV4-1 to TRBJ2-1, with 13 bases fitting TRBD2. The CDR3 contains 17 residues. The trim removed 1 base at V and 8 bases at J, leaving 8 bases unmatched. Germline assignment: CDR1 MGHRA and CDR2 YSYEKL. CDR3 loop: CASSQVWTSGSVDEQFF. The CDR3 DNA reads TGCGCCAGCAGCCAAGTGTGGACTAGCGGGAGCGTCGATGAGCAGTTCTTC.

The chain has TRBV21-1 and TRBJ2-7; TRBD1 is the table's D call and was not checked against the DNA. TRBV21-1 is a listed pseudogene. The CDR3 has 15 amino acids. The CDR3: CASTQPDREVYEQYF. The CDR3 DNA is TGTGCCAGCACCCAACCTGACAGAGAGGTCTACGAGCAGTACTTC.

The chain links TRBV7-2 to TRBJ2-7; 9 bases map to TRBD2. The CDR3 has 16 amino acids. Germline V lookup: CDR1 SGHTA, CDR2 FQGNSA. Trimming at V came to 2 bases and at J to 2 bases, leaving 7 bases not matched to a gene. CDR3: CASSLRPGLAPYEQYF. The CDR3 nucleotides are TGTGCCAGCAGCTTACGCCCGGGACTAGCCCCCTACGAGCAGTACTTC.

The chain carries TRBV6-5 and TRBJ1-1; D unclear. The V gene lost 3 bases and the J gene lost 5 bases, with 16 bases spanning the gap. The CDR3 has 15 residues. Germline values: CDR1 MNHEY, CDR2 SVGAGI. The CDR3 region is CASSYGQAGRTEAFF. CDR3 in DNA: TGTGCCAGCAGTTATGGGCAGGCGGGAAGGACTGAAGCTTTCTTT.

About this clone: One end of the junction is discordant with germline, which a read error may explain. This rearrangement joins TRBV30 to TRBJ1-2; possible D gene TRBD1, 5 bases. CDR3 length equals 13 residues. Germline V gene sequence: CDR1 GTSNPN, CDR2 SVGIG (reference sequence). The CDR3 spells CARSAGANYGYTF. The DNA for the CDR3 is TGTGCCCGGAGTGCGGGGGCTAACTATGGCTACACCTTC. Filled out from reference TRBV30 and TRBJ1-2, the complete variable domain reads SQTIHQWPATLVQPVGSPLSLECTVEGTSNPNLYWYRQAAGRGLQLLFYSVGIGQISSEVPQNLSASRPQDRQFILSSKKLLLSDSGFYLCARSAGANYGYTFGSGTRLTVV.

The chain joins TRBV4-3 to TRBJ2-7; D is perhaps TRBD2 (5 bases). The CDR3 totals 15 residues. Germline V CDR1 and CDR2: LGHNA, YSLEER. Trimming cost V 4 bases and J 3 bases, with 16 bases left between them. The CDR3 reads CASSPSGGPLYEQYF. The CDR3 DNA reads as TGCGCCAGCAGCCCCAGTGGAGGCCCCCTCTACGAGCAGTACTTC.

The V and J genes are TRBV18 and TRBJ2-5; no reliable D call. The length of the CDR3 is 13 residues. V was clipped by 3 bases and J by 5 bases, with 10 bases between them. CDR1 and CDR2 from the germline V gene are KGHSH and LQKENI. DNA for the CDR3: TGTGCCAGCTCACCCCCGATAGAGGAGACCCAGTACTTC. Protein: CASSPPIEETQYF.

The chain couples TRBV9 to TRBJ2-1, with D perhaps matching TRBD2 (6 bases). Germline V gives CDR1 SGDLS, CDR2 YYNGEE. V was shortened by 0 bases and J by 7 bases, with 14 bases between the two germline ends. There are 15 residues in the CDR3. This chain's CDR3 is CASSVDSGVRNEQFF. CDR3 sequence (DNA): TGTGCCAGCAGCGTAGATTCGGGAGTAAGGAATGAGCAGTTCTTC. The variable domain in full, with the rest retrieved from reference TRBV9 and TRBJ2-1, is DSGVTQTPKHLITATGQRVTLRCSPRSGDLSVYWYQQSLDQGLQFLIQYYNGEERAKGNILERFSAQQFPDLHSELNLSSLELGDSALYFCASSVDSGVRNEQFFGPGTRLTVL.

This chain uses TRBV2 with TRBJ2-1; 13 nucleotides match TRBD2. The V gene's germline CDR1 is SNHLY and CDR2 FYNNEI. The V and J ends lost 8 bases and 0 bases, in that order; junction bases with no gene match: 22. The CDR3 covers 22 residues. The CDR3 loop reads CASLGQGRRGTSGRASYNEQFF. Here the CDR3 DNA reads TGTGCCAGCCTCGGACAGGGCCGGCGGGGAACTAGCGGGAGGGCCTCCTACAATGAGCAGTTCTTC.

J is TRBJ2-3 and V is TRBV7-2; D possibly matches TRBD1 or TRBD2 (6 bases each). The CDR3 length is 16 residues. Germline lookup yields CDR1 SGHTA and CDR2 FQGNSA. Trimming cost V 5 bases and J 2 bases, with 17 bases left between them. The CDR3 nucleotides are TGTGCCAGCAGCCCACCCTGGGGGGCCACCACAGATACGCAGTATTTT. Protein: CASSPPWGATTDTQYF.

V is TRBV18 and J is TRBJ1-3; 7 nucleotides agree with TRBD1. The V gene end was trimmed by 6 bases and the J gene end by 0 bases; junction bases not matched to a gene: 11. Germline CDR1 reads KGHSH; CDR2 reads LQKENI. The CDR3 extends over 17 amino acids. CDR3 coding DNA: TGTGCCAGCTCCCCAGCCTTGGGACAGACCTCTGGAAACACCATATATTTT. Translation gives CASSPALGQTSGNTIYF.

The chain employs TRBV5-5 and TRBJ1-1; perhaps TRBD1 as D (6 bases). The CDR3 is made up of 16 amino acids. The V gene's germline CDR1 is SGHKS and CDR2 YYEKEE (reference sequence). V lost 1 base and J 0 bases, leaving 13 bases between the germline ends. CDR3 sequence (DNA): TGTGCCAGCAGCTTGACTCCGACAGGAATGAACACTGAAGCTTTCTTT. The encoded protein is CASSLTPTGMNTEAFF.

This sequence joins TRBV11-1 and TRBJ2-7; no definite D call. The V gene lost 3 bases and the J gene lost 0 bases, with 9 bases spanning the gap. The CDR3 contains 14 residues. Germline CDR1 and CDR2: SGHAT and FQDESV (reference sequence). The CDR3 loop is CASSLRRLSYEQYF. As DNA, the CDR3 is TGTGCCAGCAGCTTGCGACGCCTCTCCTACGAGCAGTACTTC.

The sample holds one count of this clone. Other DNA sequences from this sample encode an identical CDR3 as well. The chain employs TRBV5-1 and TRBJ2-1; 7 nucleotides line up with TRBD2. The V gene end was trimmed by 4 bases and the J gene end by 5 bases; junction bases not matched to a gene: 3. Germline V gives CDR1 SGHRS, CDR2 YFSETQ. CDR3 length: 13 residues. CDR3 sequence (DNA): TGCGCCAGCAGCCAAACTAGCGACAATGAGCAGTTCTTC. This encodes CASSQTSDNEQFF.

The J gene is TRBJ2-2, the V gene TRBV7-3, with 8 bases fitting TRBD2. The CDR3 sequence is 16 residues long. V trimming: 5 bases; J trimming: 6 bases; junction bases outside the gene matches: 11. Per germline, CDR1 SGHTA and CDR2 FQGTGA. CDR3 amino acids: CASSLSGTRVAGELFF. CDR3 in DNA: TGTGCCAGCAGCCTTTCCGGGACTAGAGTCGCCGGGGAGCTGTTTTTT.

The J gene is TRBJ2-5, the V gene TRBV5-1; TRBD2 might be the D (6 bases). The CDR3 spans 15 residues. Germline CDR1 reads SGHRS; CDR2 reads YFSETQ. V was cut by 4 bases and J by 1 base, with 14 bases left in between. The CDR3 here is CASSLAGILQETQYF. The CDR3 DNA reads TGCGCCAGCAGCCTTGCGGGGATTCTCCAAGAGACCCAGTACTTC.

Note on this clone: The sample holds other DNA sequences that translate to the same CDR3. CDR3 amino acids: CASSLRGSGNTIYF. DNA of the CDR3: TGTGCCAGCAGTTTACGAGGCTCTGGAAACACCATATATTTT. J is TRBJ1-3 and V is TRBV28; D is unresolved. The CDR3 sequence is 14 residues long. Germline CDR1 is MDHEN and CDR2 is SYDVKM. Trimming left V 2 bases short and J 0 bases short, with 5 bases between.